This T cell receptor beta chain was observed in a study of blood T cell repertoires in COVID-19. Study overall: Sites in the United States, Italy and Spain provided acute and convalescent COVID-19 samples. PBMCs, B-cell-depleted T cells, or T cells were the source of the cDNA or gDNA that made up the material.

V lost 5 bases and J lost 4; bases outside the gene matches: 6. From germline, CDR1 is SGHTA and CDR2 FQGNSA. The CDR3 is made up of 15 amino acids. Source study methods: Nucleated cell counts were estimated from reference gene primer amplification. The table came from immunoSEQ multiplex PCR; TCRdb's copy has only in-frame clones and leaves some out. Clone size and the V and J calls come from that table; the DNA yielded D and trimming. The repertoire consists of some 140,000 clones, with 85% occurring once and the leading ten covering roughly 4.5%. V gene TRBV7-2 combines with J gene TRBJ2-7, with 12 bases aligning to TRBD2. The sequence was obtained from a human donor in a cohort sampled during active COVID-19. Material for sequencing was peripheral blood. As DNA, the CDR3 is TGTGCCAGCAGCACGCGACTAGCGGGGGAATACGAGCAGTACTTC. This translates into CASSTRLAGEYEQYF.